The present T cell receptor (beta chain) was sequenced within a study of blood T cell repertoires in COVID-19. Study-wide background: Material from acute and convalescent COVID-19 was sourced from the United States, Italy and Spain.

Clones were read by immunoSEQ multiplex PCR, and TCRdb kept only the in-frame ones, dropping some. The profile covers more than 400,000 clones, with roughly 87% appearing a single time and about 0.7% taken by the ten largest. CDR1 and CDR2 from the germline V gene are SGHVS and FQNEAQ. This CDR3 region has 17 residues. Losses at the gene ends were 5 bases for V and 2 bases for J; bases not matched to a gene: 13. Enrollees, roughly 18 to 89 years old, lived in about two dozen US areas. V is TRBV7-8 and J is TRBJ2-3; 7 bases match TRBD2. This sequence was found in a woman between 18 and 29 years old who had recovered from COVID-19. Sequencing used PBMCs or T cells enriched from blood (not recorded which). CDR3: CASSHRWPGGFTDTQYF. The DNA for the CDR3 is TGTGCCAGCAGCCACCGATGGCCGGGGGGATTCACAGATACGCAGTATTTT. Complete variable domain (other parts from reference TRBV7-8 and TRBJ2-3): GAGVSQSPRYKVAKRGQDVALRCDPISGHVSLFWYQQALGQGPEFLTYFQNEAQLDKSGLPSDRFFAERPEGSVSTLKIQRTQQEDSAVYLCASSHRWPGGFTDTQYFGPGTRLTVL.